The rows below give T cell receptor beta chains drawn from one sample of a study of OX40 agonist ivuxolimab in advanced cancers. Clones were read by immunoSEQ multiplex PCR, and TCRdb kept only the in-frame ones, dropping some. The table lists tens of thousands of clones, approximately 90% of them singletons. The sample was CD4+ or CD8+ T cells sorted from blood, taken in a trial of the OX40 agonist ivuxolimab. The source of these receptors is an adult with an advanced solid tumor such as melanoma, head and neck, liver or kidney cancer. The CDR3 runs from the conserved cysteine through the conserved F or W. Fields, in order: V gene, CDR3 protein.

v_call: TRBV6-5
cdr3_aa: CASPPTAPKPHEQYF

v_call: TRBV30
cdr3_aa: CAWGKGQGTDTQYF

v_call: TRBV11-1
cdr3_aa: CASSLWDGLTDTQYF

v_call: TRBV14
cdr3_aa: CASSPHPGLAGAWAQYF

v_call: TRBV28
cdr3_aa: CASSPGFGYEQYF

v_call: TRBV2
cdr3_aa: CASSKDGQGGETQYF

v_call: TRBV11-3
cdr3_aa: CASSLVGLGGKSYNEQFF

v_call: TRBV5-6
cdr3_aa: CASSPGTVDYEQYF

v_call: TRBV10-3
cdr3_aa: CAISEEGGRGRIGYTF

v_call: TRBV7-9
cdr3_aa: CASRSSGANVLTF

v_call: TRBV7-2
cdr3_aa: CASGGGASQPQHF

v_call: TRBV5-1
cdr3_aa: CASSGLAGAYNEQFF

v_call: TRBV6-4
cdr3_aa: CASSHRASYEQYF

v_call: TRBV19
cdr3_aa: CASKRPATNEKLFF

v_call: TRBV13
cdr3_aa: CASSLGRSVQETQYF

v_call: TRBV7-2
cdr3_aa: CASSPRTGTYEQYF

v_call: TRBV2
cdr3_aa: CASSGTDANTGELFF

v_call: TRBV15
cdr3_aa: CATSGQGARVVATQYF

v_call: TRBV28
cdr3_aa: CASSLGVKETQYF

v_call: TRBV29-1
cdr3_aa: CSVDGGRISTDTQYF

v_call: TRBV10-3
cdr3_aa: CAISEHDRGKQPQHF

v_call: TRBV11-3
cdr3_aa: CASSLVRETEQYF

v_call: TRBV7-7
cdr3_aa: CASSLEVGQPQHF

v_call: TRBV6-6
cdr3_aa: CASSPPPARGLDTQYF

v_call: TRBV28
cdr3_aa: CASSLLGLAGRNEQFF

v_call: TRBV5-4
cdr3_aa: CASTRGGGGNYGYTF

v_call: TRBV7-8
cdr3_aa: CASSLFLDRVYEQYF

v_call: TRBV19
cdr3_aa: CASSNTLGDEQFF

v_call: TRBV6-1
cdr3_aa: CASSELGSGNTIYF

v_call: TRBV6-5
cdr3_aa: CASSLTGGRQPQHF

v_call: TRBV19
cdr3_aa: CASSPGLAGLIEQFF

v_call: TRBV2
cdr3_aa: CANQKGNSPLHF

v_call: TRBV11-2
cdr3_aa: CASSLAVASNSYNEQFF

v_call: TRBV7-3
cdr3_aa: CASSSRGGAGYNEQFF

v_call: TRBV18
cdr3_aa: CASSTGQVVDTQYF

v_call: TRBV30
cdr3_aa: CAWSASGTGVPDTQYF

v_call: TRBV2
cdr3_aa: CASAKDRGETQYF

v_call: TRBV30
cdr3_aa: CAWTEGGTDNSPLHF

v_call: TRBV5-1
cdr3_aa: CASSLSGENYGYTF

v_call: TRBV30
cdr3_aa: CAWSVRGAGELFF

v_call: TRBV27
cdr3_aa: CASSLGAYSNQPQHF

v_call: TRBV5-4
cdr3_aa: CASSLSTSGRGMTDTQYF

v_call: TRBV11-2
cdr3_aa: CASSPQTYLEAFF

v_call: TRBV28
cdr3_aa: CASSPTSGRADTQYF

v_call: TRBV4-2
cdr3_aa: CASSQELGLSSGNTIYF

v_call: TRBV11-2
cdr3_aa: CASSPNRASTDTQYF

v_call: TRBV28
cdr3_aa: CASSPRTSSYNEQFF

v_call: TRBV5-1
cdr3_aa: CASSLGGWDNEQYF

v_call: TRBV15
cdr3_aa: CATSRGTGGSYEQYF

v_call: TRBV6-1
cdr3_aa: CATKTGATNEKLFF

v_call: TRBV4-1
cdr3_aa: CASSQGLLAGGSYQETQYF

v_call: TRBV30
cdr3_aa: CAWKAYNEQFF

v_call: TRBV5-5
cdr3_aa: CASSPGREVVYGYTF